This T cell receptor (beta chain) was identified in a study of T cells after yellow fever vaccination (dated 2019 in TCRdb). Looking at the study overall: The SMART-Seq v4 Ultra Low Input RNA kit was used to prepare libraries from fractions with low cell numbers. Blood was collected at multiple timepoints before and after primary and secondary immunization, and bulk PBMC replicates and cell subsets were isolated. The cohort comprised two healthy male donors, one aged 18 to 30 and one aged 30 to 40 years. To follow T-cell clones before and after both primary and booster YFV17D yellow fever vaccination, bulk TCR alpha and beta repertoires underwent longitudinal sequencing. Findings and caveats that apply to the study as a whole: A small share of clonotypes was detected in both CD4 and CD8 compartments, with the overlap likely arising from convergent recombination. The study included only a couple of donors, which limits how far the findings can be generalized. The secondary T-cell response was weaker than the primary response but faster, peaking on day 5 instead of day 15. Because abundant contaminating clonotypes from the bulk population could be contained in FACS-sorted repertoires, computational filtering was required. Most clones expanded after primary vaccination (almost 97% of CD4 and approximately 90% of CD8) were re-detected after the booster, suggesting that broad memory maintenance occurred.

Synthesis of TCR cDNA relied on 5'RACE template switching, a step that introduced a universal primer site along with unique molecular identifiers. Priming for cDNA synthesis came from both the TCR alpha and TCR beta constant segments. Two PCR steps were used to amplify libraries, with sample barcodes and sequencing adapters being added in the second step. Sequencing of libraries was done on Illumina HiSeq 2500 (2x100 bp) or NovaSeq (2x150 bp). The study's processing was this. Demultiplexing of reads and collapsing into UMI consensus sequences were performed with MIGEC, and V(D)J alignment was carried out with MiXCR. Using edgeR on replicate PBMC samples, clonotypes were called vaccine-responding if FDR was below 0.01 and the log2 fold change was above 5 up to day 15. Each bulk clonotype was labeled CD4 or CD8 based on which sequenced repertoire, CD4 or CD8, contained the clonotype at higher abundance. Through fastp at Q25 and MiXCR, TCRdb rebuilt clones from the public reads, retaining in-frame beta chains. Under each unique CDR3 protein, matching rows form one entry showing the most common genes and DNA. TCRdb's processing, not the authors', yielded these V and J calls. The sample data list about 160,000 distinct CDR3 sequences, and under 7.5% of these were observed just once. The ten largest clones capture approximately 2.5% of the sample.

This clonotype was observed at least ten times. It has no known antigen specificity. The record has no base qualities; no much larger clone is one base away. The intended sense of this specimen's treatment or condition label: live attenuated yellow fever vaccine strain. PBMCs were isolated from peripheral blood using a standard Ficoll-Paque protocol. Dynabeads CD4 and CD8 positive selection kits were used to isolate CD4 and CD8 T-cell fractions. RNA was extracted with TriZol from bulk PBMCs, CD4 and CD8 fractions, and dextramer-positive and dextramer-negative fractions. As encoded in the germline V gene, CDR1 is SGHTA while CDR2 is FQGNSA. From the cysteine up to the phenylalanine, the CDR3 has a length of 11 residues. Only the CDR3 DNA stays, 33 bases, in frame from base 1. From V the trimming removes 6 bases and from J it removes 11 bases, while the gene matches leave 6 bases of the junction unaccounted for.

The TCR was taken from a young man who received the YFV17D yellow fever vaccine. The V gene is TRBV7-2 and the J gene is TRBJ1-1; the junction holds 7 bases that match TRBD1. This material consisted of CD4+ T cells sorted from PBMCs, taken about 5 days after the first yellow fever vaccination. The CDR3 protein is CASRYRGRAFF. The sequenced DNA: TGTGCCAGCAGGTACAGGGGTCGGGCTTTCTTT.